One sample yielded the 17 T cell receptor beta chains listed below, sequenced in a study of beta chain features in type 1 diabetes. Study conclusions and caveats: Researchers report that Type 1 diabetes patients had moderately but significantly shorter TCRB CDR3s across all four CD4+ subsets.

The study reverse transcribed the entire isolated RNA, so it sequenced expressed TCRB transcripts. Measured with immunoSEQ multiplex PCR; TCRdb has only the in-frame clones, and not every one. The table shows fewer than 350,000 clones, with approximately 16% occurring only once. For these receptors, no antigen is known. Sequencing input: naive CD4+ T cells from blood. These receptors came from a man between 18 and 35 years old with type 1 diabetes.

CDR3 protein: CASSSRGSNQPQHF. Written as DNA, the CDR3 is TGTGCCAGCAGCTCGCGGGGGAGCAATCAGCCCCAGCATTTT. J is TRBJ1-5 and V is TRBV7-9; possible D gene TRBD1, 5 bases. The CDR3 is 14 amino acids. The germline gives CDR1 SEHNR, CDR2 FQNEAQ (reference sequence). V was clipped by 4 bases and J by 1 base, with 8 bases between them.

The rearrangement uses TRBV19 and TRBJ1-2; TRBD1 might be the D (5 bases). CDR3 length: 12 residues. CDR1 and CDR2 from the germline V gene are LNHDA and SQIVND (reference sequence). Trimming cost V 10 bases and J 4 bases, with 13 bases left between them. The CDR3 sequence: CATAPGIYGYTF. The CDR3, as DNA: TGTGCCACCGCACCAGGGATCTATGGCTACACCTTC.

The chain employs TRBV11-2 and TRBJ2-3; 11 bases line up with TRBD2. Germline trimming cut 1 base from V and 4 bases from J; bases unmatched to any gene: 7. Germline CDR1 reads SGHAT; CDR2 reads FQNNGV. The CDR3 is made up of 17 amino acids. CDR3 bases: TGTGCCAGCAGCTTAGCGTCTAGCGGGGGGCGCGCAGATACGCAGTATTTT. Its translation is CASSLASSGGRADTQYF.

This clone was detected only a few times. V usage is TRBV29-1 and J usage is TRBJ2-1, with 14 nucleotides matching TRBD2. CDR3 length: 18 residues. Germline V gene sequence: CDR1 SQVTM, CDR2 ANQGSEA. Trimming at V came to 4 bases and at J to 4 bases, leaving 12 bases not matched to a gene. In DNA form, the CDR3 reads TGCAGCGTTGCGGGGGGGACCGGGACTAGCGGGGGTTACAATGAGCAGTTCTTC. Translated: CSVAGGTGTSGGYNEQFF.

The chain carries TRBV9 and TRBJ2-5, with TRBD2 matching over 8 bases. The V gene end was trimmed by 0 bases and the J gene end by 5 bases; junction bases not matched to a gene: 6. Germline loops: CDR1 SGDLS, CDR2 YYNGEE. The CDR3 totals 15 residues. CDR3 in amino acids: CASSVGVAGSETQYF. CDR3 sequence (DNA): TGTGCCAGCAGCGTAGGGGTAGCGGGATCTGAGACCCAGTACTTC.

This clone appeared a few times. The chain is built from TRBV7-2 and TRBJ2-7, with D maybe TRBD1 (6 bases). V lost 5 bases and J 4 bases, leaving 12 bases between the germline ends. This CDR3 region has 13 residues. Germline V gives CDR1 SGHTA, CDR2 FQGNSA. The CDR3 DNA is TGTGCCAGCAGCACACAGGGAATATACGAGCAGTACTTC. Translated: CASSTQGIYEQYF. Full variable domain (outside the CDR3, taken from reference TRBV7-2 and TRBJ2-7): GAGVSQSPSNKVTEKGKDVELRCDPISGHTALYWYRQSLGQGLEFLIYFQGNSAPDKSGLPSDRFSAERTGGSVSTLTIQRTQQEDSAVYLCASSTQGIYEQYFGPGTRLTVT.

The chain links TRBV28 to TRBJ1-1, with 10 bases identical to TRBD1. Losses at the gene ends were 3 bases for V and 3 bases for J; bases not matched to a gene: 7. Per germline, CDR1 MDHEN and CDR2 SYDVKM. The CDR3 is 16 amino acids. The DNA of the CDR3 is TGTGCCAGCAGTTTTGCTTGGGACAGGGGTTACACTGAAGCTTTCTTT. It is translated as CASSFAWDRGYTEAFF.

This clone was picked up a small number of times. The chain has TRBV10-3 and TRBJ1-5; D is unclear. Germline V gives CDR1 ENHRY, CDR2 SYGVKD. Trimming removed 10 bases from V and 6 bases from J, with 16 bases in between. The CDR3 contains 13 residues. CDR3 bases: TGTGCCACCCTCCCGGCCCCGGGTCAGCCCCAGCATTTT. Amino acids: CATLPAPGQPQHF.

This clone was found a few times. This chain links TRBV5-1 with TRBJ1-2; the D is unclear. V lost 4 bases to trimming and J lost 5 bases, with 18 bases between them. Germline V gene data show CDR1 as SGHRS and CDR2 as YFSETQ. The CDR3 has 15 amino acids. The CDR3 DNA sequence: TGCGCCAGCAGCCGTGAAGAGGGTCAGACGTATGGCTACACCTTC. It yields the protein CASSREEGQTYGYTF. The whole variable domain, remainder taken from reference TRBV5-1 and TRBJ1-2, is KAGVTQTPRYLIKTRGQQVTLSCSPISGHRSVSWYQQTPGQGLQFLFEYFSETQRNKGNFPGRFSGRQFSNSRSEMNVSTLELGDSALYLCASSREEGQTYGYTFGSGTRLTVV.

J is TRBJ2-5 and V is TRBV7-2, with TRBD2 as a possible D gene (5 bases). The CDR3 has 14 amino acids. The germline V gene encodes CDR1 SGHTA and CDR2 FQGNSA. Deletions cut 5 bases from V and 2 bases from J, with 12 bases between. The CDR3 DNA sequence: TGTGCCAGCAGCCCCACTAGGACTCAAGAGACCCAGTACTTC. This translates into CASSPTRTQETQYF.

J is TRBJ2-7 and V is TRBV5-4; tentative D call: TRBD1 (6 bases). The germline V gene encodes CDR1 SGHNT and CDR2 YYREEE (reference sequence). This CDR3 spans 14 amino acids. Trimming removed 1 base at V and 2 bases at J, with 10 bases between. The CDR3 protein is CASSLLQGPYEQYF. The CDR3, as DNA: TGTGCCAGCAGCTTGTTACAGGGTCCCTACGAGCAGTACTTC.

As for this clone: Other nucleotide sequences in the sample specify the same CDR3. This rearrangement joins TRBV28 to TRBJ2-3; 7 nucleotides align to TRBD1. Germline CDR1 is MDHEN and CDR2 is SYDVKM. V gave up 6 bases and J gave up 1 base; unmatched junction bases: 4. The CDR3 spans 14 residues. DNA of the CDR3: TGTGCCAGCAGATCGGGACAGCGCACAGATACGCAGTATTTT. Translated, it gives CASRSGQRTDTQYF.

This chain uses TRBV11-2 with TRBJ2-2; TRBD2 might be the D (6 bases). CDR3 length: 16 residues. Germline values: CDR1 SGHAT, CDR2 FQNNGV. The germline V and J ends were trimmed by 0 bases and 2 bases, with 10 bases remaining between them. The CDR3 coding sequence is TGTGCCAGCAGCTTAGACCTAGCGCCCAACACCGGGGAGCTGTTTTTT. Protein product: CASSLDLAPNTGELFF.

The CDR3 sequence: CASSLPDSASYEQYF. CDR3 sequence (DNA): TGTGCCAGCAGCCTCCCGGACAGTGCATCCTACGAGCAGTACTTC. The V gene is TRBV25-1, the J gene TRBJ2-7; tentatively, D is TRBD1 (6 bases). V was pared by 6 bases and J by 1 base, with 16 bases between. This CDR3 is 15 amino acids long. Germline CDR1 is MGHDK and CDR2 is SYGVNS.

This clone was recorded a few times. The rearrangement links TRBV7-2 to TRBJ2-5; 9 positions match TRBD1. The V gene's germline CDR1 is SGHTA and CDR2 FQGNSA. The CDR3 is 15 residues long. The trim removed 3 bases at V and 3 bases at J, leaving 5 bases unmatched. CDR3 loop: CASSFGQGIKETQYF. The DNA of the CDR3 is TGTGCCAGCAGCTTCGGACAGGGGATCAAAGAGACCCAGTACTTC.

The V and J genes are TRBV7-2 and TRBJ2-5; maybe TRBD1 (5 bases). This CDR3 spans 13 amino acids. Germline V gene data show CDR1 as SGHTA and CDR2 as FQGNSA. V was pared by 4 bases and J by 5 bases, with 11 bases between. The CDR3 region has the DNA TGTGCCAGCAGCTCCCAGGGTTATGAGACCCAGTACTTC. It translates to CASSSQGYETQYF.

In this sample, this clone turned up a few times. CDR3 sequence (DNA): TGTGCCATCAGTGATGATCAAGCGGGAAAACTGTTTTTT. Protein sequence: CAISDDQAGKLFF. This chain joins TRBV10-3 and TRBJ1-4; no reliable D call. The CDR3 contains 13 residues. With 3 bases removed from V and 10 bases from J, the gap between germline ends came to 12 bases. Germline V gene data show CDR1 as ENHRY and CDR2 as SYGVKD.